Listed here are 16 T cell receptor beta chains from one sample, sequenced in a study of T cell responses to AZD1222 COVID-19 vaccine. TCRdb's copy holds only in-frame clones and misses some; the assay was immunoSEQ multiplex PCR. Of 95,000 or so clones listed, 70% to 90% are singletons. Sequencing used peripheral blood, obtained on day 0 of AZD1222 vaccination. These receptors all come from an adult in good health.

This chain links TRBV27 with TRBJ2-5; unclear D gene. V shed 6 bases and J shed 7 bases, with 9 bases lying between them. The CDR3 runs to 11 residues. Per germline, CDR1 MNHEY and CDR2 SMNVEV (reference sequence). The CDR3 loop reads CASRSRVTQYF. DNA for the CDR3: TGTGCCAGCAGGTCCCGAGTGACCCAGTACTTC.

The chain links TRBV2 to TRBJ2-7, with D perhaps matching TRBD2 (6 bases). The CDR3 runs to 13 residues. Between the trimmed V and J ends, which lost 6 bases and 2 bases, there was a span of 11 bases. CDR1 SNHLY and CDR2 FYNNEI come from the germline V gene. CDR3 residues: CASRRDGPYEQYF. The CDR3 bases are TGTGCCAGCAGGCGGGACGGCCCCTACGAGCAGTACTTC.

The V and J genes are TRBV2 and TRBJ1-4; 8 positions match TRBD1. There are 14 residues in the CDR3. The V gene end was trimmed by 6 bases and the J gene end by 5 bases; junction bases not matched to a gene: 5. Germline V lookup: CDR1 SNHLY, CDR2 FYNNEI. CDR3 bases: TGTGCCAGCAGGACGCAGGGGGCAAATGAAAAACTGTTTTTT. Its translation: CASRTQGANEKLFF. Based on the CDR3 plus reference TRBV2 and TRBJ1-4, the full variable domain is EPEVTQTPSHQVTQMGQEVILRCVPISNHLYFYWYRQILGQKVEFLVSFYNNEISEKSEIFDDQFSVERPDGSNFTLKIRSTKLEDSAMYFCASRTQGANEKLFFGSGTQLSVL.

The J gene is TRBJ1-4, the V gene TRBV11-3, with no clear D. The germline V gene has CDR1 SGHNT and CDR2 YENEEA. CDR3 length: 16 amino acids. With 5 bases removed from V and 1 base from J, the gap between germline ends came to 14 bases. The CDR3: CASSRVGMGTNEKLFF. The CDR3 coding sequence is TGTGCCAGCAGCCGCGTTGGTATGGGAACTAATGAAAAACTGTTTTTT.

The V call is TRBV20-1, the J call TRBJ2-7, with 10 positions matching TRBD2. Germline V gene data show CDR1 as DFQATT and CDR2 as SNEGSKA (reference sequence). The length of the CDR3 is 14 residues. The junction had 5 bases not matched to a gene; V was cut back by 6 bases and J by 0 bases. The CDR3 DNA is TGCAGTGCGAGTAGCGGGGGGCACTCCTACGAGCAGTACTTC. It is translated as CSASSGGHSYEQYF.

The CDR3: CASSVGSLNSPLHF. The CDR3 coding sequence is TGTGCCAGCAGCGTCGGCAGCCTTAATTCACCCCTCCACTTT. This sequence joins TRBV9 and TRBJ1-6, with unresolved D. The ends were cut back, 2 bases at V and 6 bases at J, with 9 bases in the middle. The CDR3 runs to 14 residues. CDR1 and CDR2 from the germline V gene are SGDLS and YYNGEE.

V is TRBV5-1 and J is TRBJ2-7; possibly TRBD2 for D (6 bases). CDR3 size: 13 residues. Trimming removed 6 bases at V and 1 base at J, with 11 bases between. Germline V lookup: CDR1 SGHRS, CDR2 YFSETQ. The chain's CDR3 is CASTRAGSYEQYF. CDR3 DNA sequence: TGCGCCAGCACCCGTGCGGGGTCCTACGAGCAGTACTTC.

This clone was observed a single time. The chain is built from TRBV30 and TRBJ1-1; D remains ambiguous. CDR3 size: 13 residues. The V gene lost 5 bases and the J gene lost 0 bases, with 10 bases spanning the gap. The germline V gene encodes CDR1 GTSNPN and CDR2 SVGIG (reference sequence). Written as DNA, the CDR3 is TGTGCCTGGGCTTATTTGGTGAACACTGAAGCTTTCTTT. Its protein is CAWAYLVNTEAFF.

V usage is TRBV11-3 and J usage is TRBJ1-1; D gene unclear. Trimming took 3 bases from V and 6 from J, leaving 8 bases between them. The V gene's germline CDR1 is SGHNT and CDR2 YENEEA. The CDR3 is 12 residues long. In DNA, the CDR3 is TGTGCCAGCAGCTTGGCCCCCTCTGAAGCTTTCTTT. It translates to CASSLAPSEAFF.

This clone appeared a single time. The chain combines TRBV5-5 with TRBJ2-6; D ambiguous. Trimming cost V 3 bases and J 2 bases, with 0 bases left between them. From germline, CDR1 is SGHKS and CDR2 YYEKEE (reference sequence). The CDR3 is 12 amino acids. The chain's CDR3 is CASSSGANVLTF. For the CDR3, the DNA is TGTGCCAGCAGCTCTGGGGCCAACGTCCTGACTTTC.

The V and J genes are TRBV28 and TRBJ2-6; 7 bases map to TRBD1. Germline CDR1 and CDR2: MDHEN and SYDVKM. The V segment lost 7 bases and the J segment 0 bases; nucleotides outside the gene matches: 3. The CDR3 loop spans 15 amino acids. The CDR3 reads CASNRQGSGANVLTF. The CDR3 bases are TGTGCCAGCAATCGACAGGGCTCTGGGGCCAACGTCCTGACTTTC.

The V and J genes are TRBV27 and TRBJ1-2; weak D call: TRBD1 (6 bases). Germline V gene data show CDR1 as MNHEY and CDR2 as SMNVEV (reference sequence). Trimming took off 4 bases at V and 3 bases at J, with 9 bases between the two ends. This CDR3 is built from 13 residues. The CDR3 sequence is CASSSNRDYGYTF. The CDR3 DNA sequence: TGTGCCAGCAGTTCTAACAGGGACTATGGCTACACCTTC.

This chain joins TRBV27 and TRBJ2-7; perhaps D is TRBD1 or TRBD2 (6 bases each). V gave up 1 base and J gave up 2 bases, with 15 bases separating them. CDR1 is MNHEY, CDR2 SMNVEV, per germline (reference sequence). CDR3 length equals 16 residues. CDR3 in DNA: TGTGCCAGCAGTTTATTATCGGGGGCCCTCACCTACGAGCAGTACTTC. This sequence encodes CASSLLSGALTYEQYF.

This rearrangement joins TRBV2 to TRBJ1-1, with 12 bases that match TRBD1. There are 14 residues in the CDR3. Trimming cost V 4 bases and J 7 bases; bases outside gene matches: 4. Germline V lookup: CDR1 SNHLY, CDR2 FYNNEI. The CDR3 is CASSAGQGANEAFF. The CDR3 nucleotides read TGTGCCAGCAGTGCGGGACAGGGGGCGAATGAAGCTTTCTTT.

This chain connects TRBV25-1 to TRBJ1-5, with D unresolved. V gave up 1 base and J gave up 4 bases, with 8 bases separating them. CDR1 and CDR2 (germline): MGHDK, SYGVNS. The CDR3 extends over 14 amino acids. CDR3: CASSEWQVNQPQHF. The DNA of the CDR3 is TGTGCCAGCAGTGAATGGCAGGTGAATCAGCCCCAGCATTTT.

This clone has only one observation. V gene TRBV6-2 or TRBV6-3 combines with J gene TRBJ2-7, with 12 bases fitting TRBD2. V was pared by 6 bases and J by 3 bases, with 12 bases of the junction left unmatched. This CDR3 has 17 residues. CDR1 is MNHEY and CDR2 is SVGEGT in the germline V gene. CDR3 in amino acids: CASSSIKTSGGIYEQYF. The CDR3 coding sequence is TGTGCCAGCAGCTCCATCAAGACTAGCGGGGGTATCTACGAGCAGTACTTC.